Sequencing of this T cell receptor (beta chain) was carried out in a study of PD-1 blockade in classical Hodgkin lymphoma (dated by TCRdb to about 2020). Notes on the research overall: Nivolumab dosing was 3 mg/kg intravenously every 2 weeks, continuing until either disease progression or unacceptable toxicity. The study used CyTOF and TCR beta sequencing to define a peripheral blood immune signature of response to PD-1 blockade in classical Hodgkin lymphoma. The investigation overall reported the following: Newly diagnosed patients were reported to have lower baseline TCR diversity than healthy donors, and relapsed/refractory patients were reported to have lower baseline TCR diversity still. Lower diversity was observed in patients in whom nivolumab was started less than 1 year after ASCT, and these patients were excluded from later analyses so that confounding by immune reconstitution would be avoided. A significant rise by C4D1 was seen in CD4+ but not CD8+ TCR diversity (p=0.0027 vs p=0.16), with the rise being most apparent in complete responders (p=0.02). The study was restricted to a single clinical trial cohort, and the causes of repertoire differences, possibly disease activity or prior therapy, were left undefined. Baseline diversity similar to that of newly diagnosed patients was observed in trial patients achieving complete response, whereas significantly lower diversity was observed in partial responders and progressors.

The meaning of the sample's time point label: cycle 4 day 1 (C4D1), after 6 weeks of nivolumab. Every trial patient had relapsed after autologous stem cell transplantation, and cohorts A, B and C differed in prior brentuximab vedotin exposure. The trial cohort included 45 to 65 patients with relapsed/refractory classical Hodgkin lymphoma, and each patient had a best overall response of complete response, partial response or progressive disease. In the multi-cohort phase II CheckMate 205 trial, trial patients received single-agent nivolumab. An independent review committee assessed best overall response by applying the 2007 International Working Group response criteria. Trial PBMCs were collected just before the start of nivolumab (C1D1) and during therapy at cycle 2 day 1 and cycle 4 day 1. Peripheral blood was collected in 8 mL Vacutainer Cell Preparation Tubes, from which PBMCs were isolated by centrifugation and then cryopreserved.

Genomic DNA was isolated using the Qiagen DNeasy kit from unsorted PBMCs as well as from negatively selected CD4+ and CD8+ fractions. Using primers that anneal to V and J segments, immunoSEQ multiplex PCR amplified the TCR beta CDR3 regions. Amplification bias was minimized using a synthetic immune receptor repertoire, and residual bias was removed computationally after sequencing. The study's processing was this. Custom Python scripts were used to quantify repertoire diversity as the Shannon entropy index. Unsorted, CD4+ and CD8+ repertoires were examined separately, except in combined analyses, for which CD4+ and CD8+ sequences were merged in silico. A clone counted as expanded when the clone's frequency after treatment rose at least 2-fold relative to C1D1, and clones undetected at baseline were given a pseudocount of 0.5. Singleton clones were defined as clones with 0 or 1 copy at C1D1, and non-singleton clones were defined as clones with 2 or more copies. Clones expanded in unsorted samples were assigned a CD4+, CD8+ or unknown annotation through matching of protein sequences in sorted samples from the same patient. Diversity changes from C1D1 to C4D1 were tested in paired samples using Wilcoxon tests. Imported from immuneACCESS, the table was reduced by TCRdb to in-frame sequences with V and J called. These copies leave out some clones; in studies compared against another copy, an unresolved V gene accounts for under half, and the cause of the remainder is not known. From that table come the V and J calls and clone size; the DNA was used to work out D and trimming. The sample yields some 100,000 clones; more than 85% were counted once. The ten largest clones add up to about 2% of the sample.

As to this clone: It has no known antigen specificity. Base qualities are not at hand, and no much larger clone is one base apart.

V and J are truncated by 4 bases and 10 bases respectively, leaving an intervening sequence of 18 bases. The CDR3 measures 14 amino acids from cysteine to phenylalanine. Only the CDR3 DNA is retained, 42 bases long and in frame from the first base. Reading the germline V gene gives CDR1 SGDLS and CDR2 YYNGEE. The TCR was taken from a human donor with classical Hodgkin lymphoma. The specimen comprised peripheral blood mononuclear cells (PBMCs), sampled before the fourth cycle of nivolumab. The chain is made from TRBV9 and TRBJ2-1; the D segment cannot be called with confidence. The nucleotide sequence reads TGTGCCAGCAGCCCCCGGATCGAACAATCGGAGCAGTTCTTC. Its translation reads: CASSPRIEQSEQFF.